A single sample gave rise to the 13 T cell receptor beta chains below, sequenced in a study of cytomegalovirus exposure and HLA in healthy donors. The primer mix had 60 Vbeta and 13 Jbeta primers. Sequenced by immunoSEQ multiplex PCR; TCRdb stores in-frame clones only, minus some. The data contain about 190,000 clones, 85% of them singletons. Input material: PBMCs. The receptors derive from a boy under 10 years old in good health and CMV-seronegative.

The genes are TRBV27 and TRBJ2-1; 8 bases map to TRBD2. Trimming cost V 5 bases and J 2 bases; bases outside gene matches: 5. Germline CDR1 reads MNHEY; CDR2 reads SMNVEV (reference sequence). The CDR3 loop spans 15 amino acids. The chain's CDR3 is CASSPGGGPYNEQFF. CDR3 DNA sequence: TGTGCCAGCAGTCCCGGGGGGGGACCCTACAATGAGCAGTTCTTC.

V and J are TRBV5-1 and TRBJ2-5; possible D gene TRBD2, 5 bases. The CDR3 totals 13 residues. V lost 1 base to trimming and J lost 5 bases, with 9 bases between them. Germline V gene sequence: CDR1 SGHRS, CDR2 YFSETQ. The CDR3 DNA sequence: TGCGCCAGCAGCTTGTTTAGCGATGAGACCCAGTACTTC. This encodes CASSLFSDETQYF. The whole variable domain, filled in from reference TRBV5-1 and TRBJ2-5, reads KAGVTQTPRYLIKTRGQQVTLSCSPISGHRSVSWYQQTPGQGLQFLFEYFSETQRNKGNFPGRFSGRQFSNSRSEMNVSTLELGDSALYLCASSLFSDETQYFGPGTRLLVL.

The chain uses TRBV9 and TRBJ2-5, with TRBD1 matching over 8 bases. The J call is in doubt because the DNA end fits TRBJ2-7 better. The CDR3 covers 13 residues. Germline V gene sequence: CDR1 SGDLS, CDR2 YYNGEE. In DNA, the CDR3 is TGTGCCAGCAGCGAGACAGGGGTTGGCGAGCAGTACTTC. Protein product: CASSETGVGEQYF.

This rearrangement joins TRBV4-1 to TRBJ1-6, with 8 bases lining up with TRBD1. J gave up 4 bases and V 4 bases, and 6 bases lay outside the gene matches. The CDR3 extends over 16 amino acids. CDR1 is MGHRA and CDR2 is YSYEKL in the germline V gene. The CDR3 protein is CASSLQGDRYNSPLHF. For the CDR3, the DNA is TGCGCCAGCAGCCTTCAAGGGGACAGGTATAATTCACCCCTCCACTTT.

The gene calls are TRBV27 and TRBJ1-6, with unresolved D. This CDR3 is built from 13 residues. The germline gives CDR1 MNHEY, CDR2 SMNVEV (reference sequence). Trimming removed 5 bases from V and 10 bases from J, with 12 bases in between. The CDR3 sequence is CASSLHQRSPLHF. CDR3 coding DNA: TGTGCCAGCAGTCTACATCAGCGATCACCCCTCCACTTT.

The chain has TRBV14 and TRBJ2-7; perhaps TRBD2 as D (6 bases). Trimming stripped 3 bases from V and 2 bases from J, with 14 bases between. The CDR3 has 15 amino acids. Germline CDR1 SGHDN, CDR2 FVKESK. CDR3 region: CASSHFSGTAYEQYF. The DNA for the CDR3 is TGTGCCAGCAGCCACTTTAGCGGAACCGCCTACGAGCAGTACTTC.

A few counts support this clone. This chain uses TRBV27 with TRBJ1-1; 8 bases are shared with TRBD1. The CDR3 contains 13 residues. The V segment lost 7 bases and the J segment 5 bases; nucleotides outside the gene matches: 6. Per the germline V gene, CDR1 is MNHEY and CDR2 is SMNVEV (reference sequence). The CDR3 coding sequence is TGTGCCAGCAATCCAACAGGGGGTACTGAAGCTTTCTTT. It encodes CASNPTGGTEAFF.

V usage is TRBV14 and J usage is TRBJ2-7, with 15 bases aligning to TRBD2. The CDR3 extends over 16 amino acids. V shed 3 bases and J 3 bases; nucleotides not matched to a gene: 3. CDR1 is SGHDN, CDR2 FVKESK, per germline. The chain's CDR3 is CASSQGLAGGNYEQYV. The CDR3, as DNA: TGTGCCAGCAGCCAGGGACTAGCGGGGGGAAACTACGAGCAGTACGTC.

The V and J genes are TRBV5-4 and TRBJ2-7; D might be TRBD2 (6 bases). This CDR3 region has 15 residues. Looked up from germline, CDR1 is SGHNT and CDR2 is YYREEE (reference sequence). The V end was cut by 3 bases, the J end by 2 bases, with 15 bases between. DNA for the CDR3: TGTGCCAGCAGCTCGCCCCAGGGCGGGGCCTACGAGCAGTACTTC. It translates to CASSSPQGGAYEQYF. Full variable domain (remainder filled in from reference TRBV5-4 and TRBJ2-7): ETGVTQSPTHLIKTRGQQVTLRCSSQSGHNTVSWYQQALGQGPQFIFQYYREEENGRGNFPPRFSGLQFPNYSSELNVNALELDDSALYLCASSSPQGGAYEQYFGPGTRLTVT.

The CDR3 reads CASSPGTPTEKLFF. The CDR3, as DNA: TGCGCCAGCAGCCCTGGGACACCGACTGAAAAACTGTTTTTT. The chain uses TRBV4-1 and TRBJ1-4, with D possibly being TRBD1 (6 bases). Per the germline V gene, CDR1 is MGHRA and CDR2 is YSYEKL. The CDR3 loop spans 14 amino acids. V lost 4 bases, J lost 7 bases, and 13 bases lay in between.

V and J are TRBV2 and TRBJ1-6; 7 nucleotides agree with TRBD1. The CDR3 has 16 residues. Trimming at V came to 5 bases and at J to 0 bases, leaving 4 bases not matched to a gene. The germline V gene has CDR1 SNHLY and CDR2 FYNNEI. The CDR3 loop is CASSLQGPSYNSPLHF. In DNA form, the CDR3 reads TGTGCCAGCAGTCTACAGGGGCCCTCCTATAATTCACCCCTCCACTTT.

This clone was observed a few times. CDR3 sequence (DNA): TGCGCCAGCAGTGAGTCGCTCAGGGCGCCGAATGGCTACACCTTC. Encoded protein: CASSESLRAPNGYTF. The chain combines TRBV10-1 with TRBJ1-2, with D possibly TRBD1 on 5 matching bases. CDR3 length: 15 residues. Trimming stripped 0 bases from V and 6 bases from J, with 14 bases between. The germline gives CDR1 WNHNN, CDR2 SYGVQD (reference sequence).

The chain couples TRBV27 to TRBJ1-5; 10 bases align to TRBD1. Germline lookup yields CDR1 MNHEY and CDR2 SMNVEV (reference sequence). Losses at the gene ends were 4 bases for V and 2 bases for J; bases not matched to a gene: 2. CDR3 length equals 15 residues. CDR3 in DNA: TGTGCCAGCAGTTCCGGGACAGGGGGCAATCAGCCCCAGCATTTT. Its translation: CASSSGTGGNQPQHF.